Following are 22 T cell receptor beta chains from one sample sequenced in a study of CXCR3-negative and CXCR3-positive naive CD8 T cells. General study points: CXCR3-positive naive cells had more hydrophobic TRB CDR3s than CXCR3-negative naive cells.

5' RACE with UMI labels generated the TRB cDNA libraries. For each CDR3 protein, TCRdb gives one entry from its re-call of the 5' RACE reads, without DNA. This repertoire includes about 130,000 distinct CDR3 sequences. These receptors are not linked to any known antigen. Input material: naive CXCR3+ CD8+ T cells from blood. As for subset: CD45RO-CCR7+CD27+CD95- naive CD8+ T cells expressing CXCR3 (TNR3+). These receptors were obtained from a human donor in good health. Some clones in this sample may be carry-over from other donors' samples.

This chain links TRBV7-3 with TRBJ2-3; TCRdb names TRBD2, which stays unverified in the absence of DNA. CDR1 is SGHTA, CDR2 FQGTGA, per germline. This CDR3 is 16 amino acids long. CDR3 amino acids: CASSSTSGPATDTQYF.

CDR3 loop: CASSLRIGGAGQPQHF. This rearrangement joins TRBV5-1 to TRBJ1-5; the TRBD1 assignment by TCRdb is unverifiable without DNA. In germline, CDR1 is SGHRS, CDR2 YFSETQ. The CDR3 extends over 16 amino acids. Full variable domain (rest looked up from reference TRBV5-1 and TRBJ1-5): KAGVTQTPRYLIKTRGQQVTLSCSPISGHRSVSWYQQTPGQGLQFLFEYFSETQRNKGNFPGRFSGRQFSNSRSEMNVSTLELGDSALYLCASSLRIGGAGQPQHFGDGTRLSIL.

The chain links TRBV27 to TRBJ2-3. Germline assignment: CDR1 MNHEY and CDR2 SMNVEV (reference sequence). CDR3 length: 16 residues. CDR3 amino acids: CASRNKVAESTDTQYF.

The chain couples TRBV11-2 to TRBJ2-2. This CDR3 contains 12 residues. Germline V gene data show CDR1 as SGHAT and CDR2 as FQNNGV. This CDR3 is CASSLYTGELFF.

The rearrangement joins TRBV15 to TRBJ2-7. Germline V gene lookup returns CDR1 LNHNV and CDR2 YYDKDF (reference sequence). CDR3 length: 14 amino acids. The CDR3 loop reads CATSRDLAQYEQYF. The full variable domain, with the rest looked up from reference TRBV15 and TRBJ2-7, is DAMVIQNPRYQVTQFGKPVTLSCSQTLNHNVMYWYQQKSSQAPKLLFHYYDKDFNNEADTPDNFQSRRPNTSFCFLDIRSPGLGDTAMYLCATSRDLAQYEQYFGPGTRLTVT.

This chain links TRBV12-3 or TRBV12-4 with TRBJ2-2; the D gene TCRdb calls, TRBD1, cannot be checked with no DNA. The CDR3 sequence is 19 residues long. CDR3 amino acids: CASSWLGSAGDPFGGELFF.

CDR3 sequence reads: CASSLAAGGVLPVNQPQHF. The chain couples TRBV7-6 to TRBJ1-5. The CDR3 length is 19 residues. Germline CDR1 is SGHVS and CDR2 is FNYEAQ.

Here the CDR3 reads CASSPGPFGNTEAFF. The V and J genes are TRBV11-2 and TRBJ1-1; absent DNA, TCRdb's TRBD1 call cannot be checked. Germline assignment: CDR1 SGHAT and CDR2 FQNNGV. The CDR3 runs 15 residues. Variable domain in full (rest from reference TRBV11-2 and TRBJ1-1): EAGVAQSPRYKIIEKRQSVAFWCNPISGHATLYWYQQILGQGPKLLIQFQNNGVVDDSQLPKDRFSAERLKGVDSTLKIQPAKLEDSAVYLCASSPGPFGNTEAFFGQGTRLTVV.

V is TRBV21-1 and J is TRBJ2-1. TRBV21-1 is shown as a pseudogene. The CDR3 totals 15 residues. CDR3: CASSKETLSYNEQFF.

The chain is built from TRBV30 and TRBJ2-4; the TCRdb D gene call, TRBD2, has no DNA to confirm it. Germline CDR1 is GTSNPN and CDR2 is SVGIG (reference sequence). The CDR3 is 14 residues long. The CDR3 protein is CAWSKGASKNIQYF.

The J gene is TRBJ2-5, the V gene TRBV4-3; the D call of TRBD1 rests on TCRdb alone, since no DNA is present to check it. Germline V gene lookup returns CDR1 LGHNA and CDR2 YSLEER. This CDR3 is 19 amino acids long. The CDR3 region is CASSQAWTVVTGGRETQYF.

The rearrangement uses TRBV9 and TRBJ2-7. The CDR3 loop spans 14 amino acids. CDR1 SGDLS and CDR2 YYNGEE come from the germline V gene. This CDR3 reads CASSVSGTTYEQYF.

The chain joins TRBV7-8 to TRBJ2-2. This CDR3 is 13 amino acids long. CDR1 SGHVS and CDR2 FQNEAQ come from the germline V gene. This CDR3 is CASSSQSTGELFF.

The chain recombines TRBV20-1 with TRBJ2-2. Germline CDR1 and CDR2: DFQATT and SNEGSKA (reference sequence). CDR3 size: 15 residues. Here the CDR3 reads CSARPQERVTGELFF.

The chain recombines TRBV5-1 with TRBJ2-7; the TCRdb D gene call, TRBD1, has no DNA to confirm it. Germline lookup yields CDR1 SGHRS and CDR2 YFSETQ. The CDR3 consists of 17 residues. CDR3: CASSLDGNPIYSYEQYF.

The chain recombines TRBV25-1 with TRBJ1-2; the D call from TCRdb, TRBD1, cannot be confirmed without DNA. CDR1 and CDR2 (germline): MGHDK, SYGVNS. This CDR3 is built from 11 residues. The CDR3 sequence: CASRTVYGYTF.

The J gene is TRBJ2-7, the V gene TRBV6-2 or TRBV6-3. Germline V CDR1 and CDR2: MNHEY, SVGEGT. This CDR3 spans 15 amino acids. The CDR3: CASSYSGSAAAEQYF.

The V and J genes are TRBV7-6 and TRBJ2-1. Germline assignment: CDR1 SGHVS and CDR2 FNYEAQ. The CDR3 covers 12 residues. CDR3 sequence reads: CASSLPSNEQFF.

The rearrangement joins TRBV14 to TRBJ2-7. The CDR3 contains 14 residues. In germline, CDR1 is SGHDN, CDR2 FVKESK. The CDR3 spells CASSQAWRFHEQYF.

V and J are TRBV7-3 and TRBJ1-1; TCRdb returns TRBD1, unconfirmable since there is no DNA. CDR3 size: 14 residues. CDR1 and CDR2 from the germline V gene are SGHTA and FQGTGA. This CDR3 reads CASSTGHLNTEAFF.

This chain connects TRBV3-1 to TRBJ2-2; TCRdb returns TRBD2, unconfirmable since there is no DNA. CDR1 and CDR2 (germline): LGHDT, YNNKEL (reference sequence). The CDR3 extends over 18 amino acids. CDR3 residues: CASSHLTGGATNTGELFF.

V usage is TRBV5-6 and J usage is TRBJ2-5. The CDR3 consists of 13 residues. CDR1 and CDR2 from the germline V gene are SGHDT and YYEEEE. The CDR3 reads CASSLGRGETQYF.